One sample yielded the 29 T cell receptor beta chains listed below, sequenced in a study of early T cells in non-severe SARS-CoV-2 infection. In TCRdb, the 5' RACE reads were re-called with MiXCR into one record per CDR3 protein. The sample contains 43,000 or so distinct CDR3 sequences, approximately 4% of which appear only once. Sequencing used whole blood. Receptors originate from an adult who was a healthcare worker with PCR-confirmed SARS-CoV-2 infection or an uninfected control (not recorded which).

The sample holds many counts of this clonotype. The chain is built from TRBV5-1 and TRBJ2-3; no clear D. Trimming cost V 4 bases and J 4 bases, with 16 bases left between them. CDR1 and CDR2 from the germline V gene are SGHRS and YFSETQ. The CDR3 covers 15 residues. CDR3 residues: CASSQDPDGADTQYF. In DNA, the CDR3 is TGCGCCAGCAGCCAGGATCCCGACGGTGCAGATACGCAGTATTTT.

This clonotype was detected a few times. The chain couples TRBV12-2 to TRBJ1-1; TRBD1 is the table's D call, not checked against the DNA. TRBV12-2 is classified as a pseudogene. The CDR3 runs 15 residues. The CDR3: CASRPPGPPNTEAFF. In DNA form, the CDR3 reads TGTGCAAGTCGCCCTCCGGGACCCCCGAACACTGAAGCTTTCTTT.

This clonotype was seen many times. The chain joins TRBV7-9 to TRBJ2-3, with TRBD2 identical over 10 bases. The J segment lost 6 bases and the V segment lost 4 bases, leaving 19 bases of the junction unmatched. Germline V gives CDR1 SEHNR, CDR2 FQNEAQ (reference sequence). The CDR3 consists of 19 residues. The CDR3 loop is CASSSHLTSGQNRRDTQYF. The CDR3 region has the DNA TGTGCCAGCAGCTCCCATCTGACTAGCGGGCAAAATAGACGGGATACGCAGTATTTT.

The genes are TRBV9 and TRBJ2-7; 9 positions agree with TRBD1. The length of the CDR3 is 15 residues. The junction had 3 bases not matched to a gene; V was cut back by 0 bases and J by 2 bases. CDR1 is SGDLS, CDR2 YYNGEE, per germline. CDR3 protein: CASSVEQGATYEQYF. The CDR3 DNA is TGTGCCAGCAGCGTAGAACAGGGGGCCACCTACGAGCAGTACTTC.

V gene TRBV7-9 combines with J gene TRBJ1-2; D is unresolved. The CDR3 sequence is 14 residues long. Germline lookup yields CDR1 SEHNR and CDR2 FQNEAQ (reference sequence). Trimming cost V 3 bases and J 0 bases, with 8 bases left between them. The CDR3 region has the DNA TGTGCCAGCAGCTTGGCTACTCCTAACTATGGCTACACCTTC. This encodes CASSLATPNYGYTF.

This clonotype has at least ten counts. The chain is built from TRBV18 and TRBJ2-3; D uncertain. This CDR3 is built from 14 residues. Trimming removed 3 bases from V and 0 bases from J, with 7 bases in between. CDR1 KGHSH and CDR2 LQKENI come from the germline V gene. CDR3 protein: CASSPDGSTDTQYF. The DNA of the CDR3 is TGTGCCAGCTCACCCGACGGAAGCACAGATACGCAGTATTTT.

Only a few counts were recorded for this clonotype. J is TRBJ2-5 and V is TRBV10-1; D tentatively fits TRBD1 or TRBD2 (6 bases each). Per the germline V gene, CDR1 is WNHNN and CDR2 is SYGVQD (reference sequence). The CDR3 spans 14 residues. The V and J ends lost 6 bases and 5 bases respectively, with 16 bases between them. The CDR3 coding sequence is TGCGCCAGCAGCGGAGGGGGACAACGGGAGACCCAGTACTTC. Encoded protein: CASSGGGQRETQYF.

With regard to this clonotype: A much bigger clone sits one base away, suggesting this may be a read error. The rearrangement joins TRBV11-2 to TRBJ1-6, with D hard to call. Germline V gene sequence: CDR1 SGHAT, CDR2 FQNNGV. There are 14 residues in the CDR3. In DNA, the CDR3 is TGTGTCAGCAGCTCCCGATCCCGTGATTCACCCCTCCACTTT. This sequence encodes CVSSSRSRDSPLHF.

The V and J genes are TRBV12-3 or TRBV12-4 and TRBJ1-6; TRBD1 agrees at 9 bases. The trim removed 5 bases at V and 7 bases at J, leaving 6 bases unmatched. This CDR3 is 15 amino acids long. DNA for the CDR3: TGTGCCAGCAGTCCGCGACAGGGGGAAAATTCACCCCTCCACTTT. Protein product: CASSPRQGENSPLHF.

This clonotype was seen a few times. The chain links TRBV7-2 to TRBJ2-1; no clear D. Trimming took 0 bases from V and 6 from J, leaving 12 bases between them. Germline V gene lookup returns CDR1 SGHTA and CDR2 FQGNSA. This CDR3 contains 15 residues. The chain's CDR3 is CASSLAVGLFNEQFF. The CDR3 DNA reads as TGTGCCAGCAGCTTAGCTGTGGGTCTCTTCAATGAGCAGTTCTTC.

The rearrangement uses TRBV12-3 or TRBV12-4 and TRBJ2-5; the D gene is possibly TRBD2 (7 bases). Trimming took off 7 bases at V and 5 bases at J, with 17 bases between the two ends. The CDR3 contains 14 residues. CDR3 protein: CASTHGGAGETQYF. DNA for the CDR3: TGTGCCAGCACCCATGGGGGGGCAGGGGAGACCCAGTACTTC.

The chain joins TRBV30 to TRBJ1-3; no clear D. Trimming cost V 4 bases and J 4 bases, with 23 bases left between them. Germline V gives CDR1 GTSNPN, CDR2 SVGIG (reference sequence). This CDR3 is 17 amino acids long. Here the CDR3 reads CAWTLLLDVSRGNTIYF. The CDR3 region has the DNA TGTGCCTGGACCCTCCTACTGGACGTCTCTCGGGGAAACACCATATATTTT.

This clonotype was seen at least ten times. The chain links TRBV10-2 to TRBJ2-3; TRBD2 agrees at 10 bases. The J segment lost 0 bases and the V segment lost 6 bases, leaving 12 bases of the junction unmatched. This CDR3 is built from 18 residues. The V gene's germline CDR1 is WSHSY and CDR2 SAAADI. The CDR3 is CASRGYRTSGTSTDTQYF. The CDR3 region has the DNA TGCGCCAGCAGGGGCTACCGGACTAGCGGTACTAGCACAGATACGCAGTATTTT.

This clonotype was seen a handful of times. The chain links TRBV5-1 to TRBJ2-3; D call uncertain. The V end was cut by 6 bases, the J end by 2 bases, with 7 bases between. The CDR3 runs to 12 residues. Germline V gene data show CDR1 as SGHRS and CDR2 as YFSETQ. CDR3 in DNA: TGCGCCAGCACCGCCAACACAGATACGCAGTATTTT. It specifies CASTANTDTQYF.

The sample holds many counts of this clonotype. V and J are TRBV19 and TRBJ1-4; 7 bases are a match to TRBD1. The CDR3 sequence is 14 residues long. V lost 9 bases to trimming and J lost 3 bases; unmatched junction nucleotides: 7. Germline values: CDR1 LNHDA, CDR2 SQIVND (reference sequence). The CDR3 bases are TGTGCCAGGAAAATCGGGACAGCTAATGAAAAACTGTTTTTT. Residues: CARKIGTANEKLFF.

This clonotype has only a few counts. J is TRBJ2-6 and V is TRBV6-1; D gene uncertain. Trimming took 1 base from V and 1 from J, leaving 5 bases between them. The germline gives CDR1 MNHNS, CDR2 SASEGT. The CDR3 contains 15 residues. The CDR3, as DNA: TGTGCCAGCAGTGAAGTAGGGTCTGGGGCCAACGTCCTGACTTTC. Its translation: CASSEVGSGANVLTF.

This clonotype occurred many times. J is TRBJ2-5 and V is TRBV21-1; TRBD2 is the table's D call and was not checked against the DNA. TRBV21-1 counts as a pseudogene. This CDR3 has 14 amino acids. The CDR3, as DNA: TGTGCCAGCAGCAGGACTAGCGGAAAAGAGACCCAGTACTTC. It yields the protein CASSRTSGKETQYF.

This clonotype has ten or more counts. This chain joins TRBV29-1 and TRBJ1-1; D not resolved. Trimming cost V 5 bases and J 0 bases, with 10 bases left between them. Per germline, CDR1 SQVTM and CDR2 ANQGSEA. The CDR3 covers 13 residues. The CDR3 DNA sequence: TGCAGCGTTCGGGTCCTCCTGAACACTGAAGCTTTCTTT. Translation gives CSVRVLLNTEAFF.

Ten or more counts support this clonotype. The chain combines TRBV9 with TRBJ2-1; D perhaps matches TRBD2 (6 bases). Germline CDR1 and CDR2: SGDLS and YYNGEE. The CDR3 is made up of 17 amino acids. Trimming pared 0 bases from V and 8 bases from J, leaving 21 bases between. The CDR3, as DNA: TGTGCCAGCAGCGTAGGGGGCGGAACTAGTAGGAGGGATGAGCAGTTCTTC. Translating it yields CASSVGGGTSRRDEQFF. Combining the CDR3 with reference TRBV9 and TRBJ2-1 gives the whole variable domain DSGVTQTPKHLITATGQRVTLRCSPRSGDLSVYWYQQSLDQGLQFLIQYYNGEERAKGNILERFSAQQFPDLHSELNLSSLELGDSALYFCASSVGGGTSRRDEQFFGPGTRLTVL.

The genes are TRBV30 and TRBJ2-2; 7 bases are shared with TRBD2. Germline V CDR1 and CDR2: GTSNPN, SVGIG (reference sequence). The CDR3 totals 13 residues. V lost 4 bases and J lost 4; bases outside the gene matches: 3. CDR3 coding DNA: TGTGCCTGGACTAGCGGTACCACCGGGGAGCTGTTTTTT. As protein: CAWTSGTTGELFF. Using reference TRBV30 and TRBJ2-2 for the parts outside the CDR3, the full variable domain is SQTIHQWPATLVQPVGSPLSLECTVEGTSNPNLYWYRQAAGRGLQLLFYSVGIGQISSEVPQNLSASRPQDRQFILSSKKLLLSDSGFYLCAWTSGTTGELFFGEGSRLTVL.

As concerns this clonotype: Since a much larger clone is just one base distant, this may be a read error. The chain employs TRBV5-1 and TRBJ2-2; tentative D call: TRBD1 (6 bases). Germline V gene sequence: CDR1 SGHRS, CDR2 YFSETQ. This CDR3 contains 14 residues. The CDR3 DNA is TGCGCCAGCAGCTCCAGGACAGCGGCCGGGGAGCTTTTTTTT. This sequence encodes CASSSRTAAGELFF. The full variable domain, with the rest looked up from reference TRBV5-1 and TRBJ2-2, is KAGVTQTPRYLIKTRGQQVTLSCSPISGHRSVSWYQQTPGQGLQFLFEYFSETQRNKGNFPGRFSGRQFSNSRSEMNVSTLELGDSALYLCASSSRTAAGELFFGEGSRLTVL.

The rearrangement links TRBV30 to TRBJ1-2; TRBD1 agrees at 8 bases. V lost 3 bases to trimming and J lost 5 bases; unmatched junction nucleotides: 11. This CDR3 region has 15 residues. Germline V gene sequence: CDR1 GTSNPN, CDR2 SVGIG (reference sequence). The CDR3 reads CAWRIRTGMGYGYTF. For the CDR3, the DNA is TGTGCCTGGAGAATAAGGACAGGGATGGGGTATGGCTACACCTTC.

The chain uses TRBV29-1 and TRBJ2-7; 11 nucleotides agree with TRBD2. V was clipped by 3 bases and J by 5 bases; unmatched bases: 6. CDR1 and CDR2 from the germline V gene are SQVTM and ANQGSEA. The CDR3 runs 14 residues. The CDR3 region is CSVDTSGGGNEQYF. Here the CDR3 DNA reads TGCAGCGTTGACACTAGCGGGGGCGGGAACGAGCAGTACTTC.

At least ten counts were recorded for this clonotype. The V gene is TRBV27, the J gene TRBJ2-7; the D gene is possibly TRBD1 (5 bases). CDR3 size: 11 residues. The V gene's germline CDR1 is MNHEY and CDR2 SMNVEV (reference sequence). V was trimmed by 6 bases and J by 3 bases, leaving 6 bases between them. DNA of the CDR3: TGTGCCAGCAGAGGGGACTACGAGCAGTACTTC. Its translation: CASRGDYEQYF.

This clonotype was counted at least ten times. The chain links TRBV29-1 to TRBJ2-6; D gene ambiguous. The germline V gene has CDR1 SQVTM and CDR2 ANQGSEA. Trimming left V 4 bases short and J 3 bases short, with 13 bases between. The CDR3 length is 15 residues. The CDR3 DNA reads TGCAGCGTTGGGGCGCGACCCAGTGGGGCCAACGTCCTGACTTTC. It is translated as CSVGARPSGANVLTF.

This clonotype was seen many times. CDR3 protein: CASSQGQGPYYEQYF. Written as DNA, the CDR3 is TGCGCCAGCAGCCAAGGACAGGGGCCTTACTACGAGCAGTACTTC. The rearrangement joins TRBV4-1 to TRBJ2-7; TRBD1 matches 8 bases. Germline assignment: CDR1 MGHRA and CDR2 YSYEKL. The junction had 5 bases not matched to a gene; V was cut back by 1 base and J by 3 bases. The CDR3 loop spans 15 amino acids.

This clonotype was seen at least ten times. The chain carries TRBV7-2 and TRBJ2-3; D call uncertain. Between the trimmed V and J ends, which lost 3 bases and 4 bases, there was a span of 11 bases. Germline V gene lookup returns CDR1 SGHTA and CDR2 FQGNSA. This CDR3 contains 14 residues. Here the CDR3 reads CASSFRPAADTQYF. The DNA for the CDR3 is TGTGCCAGCAGCTTCCGACCAGCAGCAGATACGCAGTATTTT.

About this clonotype itself: This may come from a read error, since a much larger clone is one base off. V and J are TRBV5-1 and TRBJ2-1; maybe TRBD2 (5 bases). This CDR3 has 15 residues. From germline, CDR1 is SGHRS and CDR2 YFSETQ. Between the trimmed V and J ends, which lost 4 bases and 8 bases, there was a span of 19 bases. CDR3 loop: CASSPRGVGIYEQFF. CDR3 nucleotides: TGCGCCAGCAGCCCCCGGGGTGTGGGGATCTATGAGCAGTTCTTC.

There are many counts of this clonotype. The rearrangement joins TRBV7-3 to TRBJ2-3, with 9 nucleotides matching TRBD2. With 1 base clipped from V and 6 bases from J, the junction kept 5 bases outside the gene matches. CDR3 size: 15 residues. CDR1 and CDR2 from the germline V gene are SGHTA and FQGTGA. The CDR3 DNA sequence: TGTGCCAGCAGCTTAATCAGCGGGGGGTCGGATACGCAGTATTTT. As protein: CASSLISGGSDTQYF.